These 23 T cell receptor beta chains originate from one sample sequenced in a study of blood T cell repertoires in COVID-19. TCRdb's table, derived via immunoSEQ multiplex PCR, lists solely in-frame clones and lacks some. Of fewer than 80,000 clones in the sample, about 88% are singletons; the top ten hold about a sixth. Input material: peripheral blood. Receptors were obtained from a woman at least 80 years old with active or convalescent COVID-19.

The chain combines TRBV30 with TRBJ2-6; 8 bases line up with TRBD1. Germline-derived CDR1 and CDR2 are GTSNPN and SVGIG (reference sequence). CDR3 length: 17 residues. Unmatched junction bases numbered 10, after V lost 5 bases and J lost 1 base. The CDR3 loop reads CAWRLGTGLSGANVLTF. The CDR3 nucleotides read TGTGCCTGGCGACTAGGGACAGGCCTTTCTGGGGCCAACGTCCTGACTTTC.

This rearrangement joins TRBV7-8 to TRBJ2-2, with D perhaps TRBD2 (6 bases). Germline V lookup: CDR1 SGHVS, CDR2 FQNEAQ. Trimming took off 3 bases at V and 2 bases at J, with 13 bases between the two ends. This CDR3 has 16 amino acids. CDR3 residues: CASSFSRGLNTGELFF. CDR3 nucleotides: TGTGCCAGCAGCTTCTCTCGGGGGTTAAACACCGGGGAGCTGTTTTTT. The variable domain in full, completed from reference TRBV7-8 and TRBJ2-2, reads GAGVSQSPRYKVAKRGQDVALRCDPISGHVSLFWYQQALGQGPEFLTYFQNEAQLDKSGLPSDRFFAERPEGSVSTLKIQRTQQEDSAVYLCASSFSRGLNTGELFFGEGSRLTVL.

The chain links TRBV30 to TRBJ1-2; tentatively, D is TRBD1 (5 bases). V gave up 7 bases and J gave up 4 bases, with 19 bases separating them. CDR3 size: 14 residues. The germline V gene encodes CDR1 GTSNPN and CDR2 SVGIG (reference sequence). The DNA for the CDR3 is TGTGCCTTGGCTGGTGTGGGGCGAACCTATGGCTACACCTTC. Protein product: CALAGVGRTYGYTF. Full variable domain (outside the CDR3, taken from reference TRBV30 and TRBJ1-2): SQTIHQWPATLVQPVGSPLSLECTVEGTSNPNLYWYRQAAGRGLQLLFYSVGIGQISSEVPQNLSASRPQDRQFILSSKKLLLSDSGFYLCALAGVGRTYGYTFGSGTRLTVV.

This clone was recorded only once. The chain uses TRBV6-6 and TRBJ1-5; 12 nucleotides align to TRBD1. V lost 5 bases, J lost 1 base, and 9 bases stayed unmatched. This CDR3 contains 18 residues. From germline, CDR1 is MNHNY and CDR2 SVGAGI (reference sequence). The CDR3 spells CASSLTGTGGFSNQPQHF. CDR3 DNA: TGTGCCAGCAGTCTTACCGGGACAGGGGGCTTCAGCAATCAGCCCCAGCATTTT.

The chain recombines TRBV28 with TRBJ1-4; 10 bases are a match to TRBD1. Trimming cost V 6 bases and J 5 bases; bases outside gene matches: 3. Germline CDR1 reads MDHEN; CDR2 reads SYDVKM. The CDR3 is made up of 14 amino acids. As DNA, the CDR3 is TGTGCCAGCAGGCGGGGACAGGGGAATGAAAAACTGTTTTTT. Translation gives CASRRGQGNEKLFF.

The count of this clone is one. The chain is built from TRBV9 and TRBJ2-1, with a possible D match to TRBD2 (6 bases). The CDR3 extends over 17 amino acids. Trimming pared 0 bases from V and 1 base from J, leaving 14 bases between. From germline, CDR1 is SGDLS and CDR2 YYNGEE. The CDR3 region is CASSVGLRGRSYNEQFF. The CDR3 DNA is TGTGCCAGCAGCGTAGGCCTACGGGGGAGGTCCTACAATGAGCAGTTCTTC.

This chain uses TRBV6-5 with TRBJ1-3, with D possibly TRBD1 on 5 matching bases. The CDR3 covers 15 residues. Germline CDR1 and CDR2: MNHEY and SVGAGI. Trimming left V 6 bases short and J 0 bases short, with 12 bases between. CDR3 sequence (DNA): TGTGCCAGCAGACTCGGGACTGACTCTGGAAACACCATATATTTT. Translating it yields CASRLGTDSGNTIYF.

The chain is built from TRBV4-3 and TRBJ2-5, with 11 positions matching TRBD2. The CDR3 spans 17 residues. The junction had 6 bases not matched to a gene; V was cut back by 0 bases and J by 3 bases. Germline lookup yields CDR1 LGHNA and CDR2 YSLEER. This CDR3 is CASSQEGISGGEETQYF. In DNA form, the CDR3 reads TGCGCCAGCAGCCAAGAAGGGATTAGCGGGGGGGAAGAGACCCAGTACTTC.

This chain connects TRBV28 to TRBJ1-2; 10 positions agree with TRBD1. V lost 6 bases and J lost 8; bases outside the gene matches: 6. Germline V gene lookup returns CDR1 MDHEN and CDR2 SYDVKM. The CDR3 covers 13 residues. Here the CDR3 reads CASSLTGGWGYTF. In nucleotides, the CDR3 is TGTGCCAGCAGCCTGACAGGGGGCTGGGGCTACACCTTC.

V gene TRBV30 combines with J gene TRBJ2-7, with 8 nucleotides matching TRBD2. V dropped 3 bases and J dropped 3; count of bases not matched to a gene: 7. This CDR3 is built from 14 residues. Germline assignment: CDR1 GTSNPN and CDR2 SVGIG (reference sequence). CDR3 coding DNA: TGTGCCTGGAGACTCGGGGGGGCCGTCTACGAGCAGTACTTC. Its protein product is CAWRLGGAVYEQYF.

The chain combines TRBV30 with TRBJ1-5, with 7 bases aligning to TRBD1. Trimming took 0 bases from V and 6 from J; bases not matched to a gene: 8. The CDR3 contains 15 residues. The germline CDR1 and CDR2 sequences are GTSNPN and SVGIG (reference sequence). CDR3 sequence: CAWSVRGQGGQPQHF. DNA for the CDR3: TGTGCCTGGAGTGTAAGGGGGCAGGGAGGTCAGCCCCAGCATTTT.

This clone was seen only a few times. The rearrangement joins TRBV24-1 to TRBJ2-2, with 13 bases matching TRBD2. After removal of 6 bases from V and 6 bases from J, the junction contained 3 bases not matched to a gene. The CDR3 extends over 15 amino acids. CDR1 and CDR2 from the germline V gene are KGHDR and SFDVKD. CDR3 region: CATSTSGGAPGELFF. The CDR3 DNA follows: TGTGCCACCAGTACTAGCGGGGGGGCCCCCGGGGAGCTGTTTTTT.

The chain recombines TRBV5-6 with TRBJ1-4, with a weak D call TRBD1 (5 bases). The germline V and J ends were trimmed by 0 bases and 7 bases, with 10 bases remaining between them. The CDR3 length is 14 residues. CDR1 and CDR2 (germline): SGHDT, YYEEEE. Here the CDR3 DNA reads TGTGCCAGCAGCTTGGGACAGCGGGGTGAAAAACTGTTTTTT. It yields the protein CASSLGQRGEKLFF.

This sequence joins TRBV24-1 and TRBJ1-3, with a possible D match to TRBD1 (6 bases). Trimming took 6 bases from V and 2 from J, leaving 7 bases between them. CDR3 length equals 13 residues. Germline loops: CDR1 KGHDR, CDR2 SFDVKD. CDR3: CATSTGTGNTIYF. CDR3 coding DNA: TGTGCCACCAGTACAGGGACTGGAAACACCATATATTTT.

The genes are TRBV28 and TRBJ2-7, with D perhaps TRBD2 (7 bases). CDR1 MDHEN and CDR2 SYDVKM come from the germline V gene. CDR3 size: 13 residues. V lost 2 bases, J lost 5 bases, and 10 bases lay in between. CDR3 in amino acids: CASSLAGADEQYF. For the CDR3, the DNA is TGTGCCAGCAGTTTAGCGGGGGCTGACGAGCAGTACTTC.

The genes are TRBV7-2 and TRBJ1-5; D remains ambiguous. The length of the CDR3 is 15 residues. V gave up 6 bases and J gave up 4 bases, with 16 bases separating them. CDR1 is SGHTA, CDR2 FQGNSA, per germline. In nucleotides, the CDR3 is TGTGCCAGCAGTCTGAGGCGACGGGTTAATCAGCCCCAGCATTTT. This translates into CASSLRRRVNQPQHF.

The chain joins TRBV18 to TRBJ2-7; possible D gene TRBD1, 6 bases. Germline V gene data show CDR1 as KGHSH and CDR2 as LQKENI. The germline V and J ends were trimmed by 4 bases and 2 bases, with 18 bases remaining between them. The CDR3 is made up of 16 amino acids. CDR3 coding DNA: TGTGCCAGCTCACGGGCGATACAGGGTTACACCTACGAGCAGTACTTC. This encodes CASSRAIQGYTYEQYF.

V usage is TRBV18 and J usage is TRBJ2-1, with TRBD1 matching 9 bases. The ends lost 2 bases at V and 1 base at J; junction bases unmatched: 0. CDR3 size: 15 residues. Germline V CDR1 and CDR2: KGHSH, LQKENI. CDR3 protein: CASSPGTGSYNEQFF. The CDR3 DNA reads as TGTGCCAGCTCACCAGGGACAGGGTCCTACAATGAGCAGTTCTTC.

The rearrangement joins TRBV19 to TRBJ2-1; TRBD2 matches at 7 bases. CDR1 and CDR2 (germline): LNHDA, SQIVND (reference sequence). The CDR3 runs 16 residues. With 8 bases clipped from V and 4 bases from J, the junction kept 14 bases outside the gene matches. The CDR3 spells CASVSRAGVNYNEQFF. The CDR3 DNA sequence: TGTGCCAGTGTCTCTAGGGCGGGGGTGAATTACAATGAGCAGTTCTTC. The entire variable domain, with the rest obtained from reference TRBV19 and TRBJ2-1, is as follows: DGGITQSPKYLFRKEGQNVTLSCEQNLNHDAMYWYRQDPGQGLRLIYYSQIVNDFQKGDIAEGYSVSREKKESFPLTVTSAQKNPTAFYLCASVSRAGVNYNEQFFGPGTRLTVL.

The V and J genes are TRBV23-1 and TRBJ1-2, with 10 bases that match TRBD1. TRBV23-1 is treated as an ORF (open reading frame) with a function not yet certain. CDR3 length: 17 amino acids. Trimming cost V 3 bases and J 3 bases; bases outside gene matches: 10. The CDR3 DNA follows: TGCGCCAGCAGTCACCCGGGGACAGGGGCGGGGGACTATGGCTACACCTTC. Amino acid sequence: CASSHPGTGAGDYGYTF.

The chain combines TRBV2 with TRBJ2-5, with D maybe TRBD2 (5 bases). Trimming removed 4 bases from V and 4 bases from J, with 7 bases in between. This CDR3 has 12 amino acids. The germline gives CDR1 SNHLY, CDR2 FYNNEI. The CDR3, as DNA: TGTGCCAGCAGTGTCCTAGCAGAGACCCAGTACTTC. Protein: CASSVLAETQYF. Combining the CDR3 with reference TRBV2 and TRBJ2-5 gives the whole variable domain EPEVTQTPSHQVTQMGQEVILRCVPISNHLYFYWYRQILGQKVEFLVSFYNNEISEKSEIFDDQFSVERPDGSNFTLKIRSTKLEDSAMYFCASSVLAETQYFGPGTRLLVL.

V gene TRBV11-2 combines with J gene TRBJ1-2; TRBD1 aligns across 7 bases. Germline V gene lookup returns CDR1 SGHAT and CDR2 FQNNGV. The CDR3 contains 15 residues. V lost 5 bases, J lost 8 bases, and 14 bases stayed unmatched. This CDR3 is CASSPLMPTGMGYTF. The DNA for the CDR3 is TGTGCCAGCAGCCCCCTCATGCCGACAGGGATGGGCTACACCTTC.

This clone came up a few times. The chain couples TRBV29-1 to TRBJ1-4; tentatively, D is TRBD1 (6 bases). The CDR3 runs to 16 residues. Germline CDR1 reads SQVTM; CDR2 reads ANQGSEA. Trimming shortened V by 0 bases and J by 4 bases, and 15 bases separated the two germline ends. The CDR3: CSVEDPIGRGNEKLFF. The CDR3 coding sequence is TGCAGCGTTGAAGACCCTATAGGCAGGGGTAATGAAAAACTGTTTTTT.